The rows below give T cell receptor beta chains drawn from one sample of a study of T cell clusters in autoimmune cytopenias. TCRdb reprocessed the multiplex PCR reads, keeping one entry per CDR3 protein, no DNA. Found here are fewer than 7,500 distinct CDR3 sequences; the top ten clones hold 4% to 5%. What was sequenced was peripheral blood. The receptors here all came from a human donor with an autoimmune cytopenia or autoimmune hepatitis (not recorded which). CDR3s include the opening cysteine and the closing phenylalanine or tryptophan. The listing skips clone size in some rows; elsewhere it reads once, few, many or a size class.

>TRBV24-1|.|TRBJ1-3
CATSDSGVPGNTIYF
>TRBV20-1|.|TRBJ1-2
CSASGQIYGYTF
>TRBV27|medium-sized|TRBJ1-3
CASSSRQVTGNTIYF
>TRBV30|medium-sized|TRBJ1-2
CAWSVEGPYTF
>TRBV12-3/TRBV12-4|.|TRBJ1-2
CASSSDRDVGGYTF
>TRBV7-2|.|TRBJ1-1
CASSLVGAYTEAFF
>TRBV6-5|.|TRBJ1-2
CASSYTQGAPGGYTF
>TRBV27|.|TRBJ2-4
CASSRDTKNIQYF
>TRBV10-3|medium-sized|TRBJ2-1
CAISEMTGGGEQFF
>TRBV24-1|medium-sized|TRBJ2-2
CATSDQNTGELFF
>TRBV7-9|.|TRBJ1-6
CASSPMTGPNSPLHF
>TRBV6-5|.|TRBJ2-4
CASSLGTAVKKNIQYF
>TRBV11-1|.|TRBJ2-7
CASSFGPISLAGSSYEQYF
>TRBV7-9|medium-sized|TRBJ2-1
CASSLDPGRASYNEQFF
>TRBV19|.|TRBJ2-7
CASSLTGGTNEQYF
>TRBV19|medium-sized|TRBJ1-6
CASSQGSSNSPLHF
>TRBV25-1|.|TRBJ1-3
CASSEYGSGNTIYF
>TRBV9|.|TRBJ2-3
CASSVEAGGRTDTQYF
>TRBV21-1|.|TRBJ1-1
CASSKEGFRSGTGTEAFF
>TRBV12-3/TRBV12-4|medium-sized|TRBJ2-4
CASSWGYTDIQYF
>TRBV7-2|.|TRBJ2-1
CASSLTSGGPNEQFF
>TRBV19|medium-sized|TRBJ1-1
CASSTVGVGTEAFF
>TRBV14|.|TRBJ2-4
CASSQEQGAVVLAKNIQYF
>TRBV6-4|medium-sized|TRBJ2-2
CASSPSNTGELFF
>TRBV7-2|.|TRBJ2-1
CASSPTRRGNEQFF
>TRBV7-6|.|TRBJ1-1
CASSFRQGRTEAFF
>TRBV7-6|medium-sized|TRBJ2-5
CASSFTGTGGVGTQYF
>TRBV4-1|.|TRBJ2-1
CASSQETRGVKGEQFF
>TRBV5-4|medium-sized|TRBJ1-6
CASSLGQSPSPLHF
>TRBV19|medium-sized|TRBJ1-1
CASMGRQNTEAFF
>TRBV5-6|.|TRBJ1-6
CASSPFEGINSPLHF
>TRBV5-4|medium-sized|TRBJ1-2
CASSLPGSNYGYTF
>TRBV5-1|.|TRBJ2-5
CASSLDRGPETQYF
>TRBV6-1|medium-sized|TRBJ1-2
CASRGRDHGYTF
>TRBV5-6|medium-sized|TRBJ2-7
CASSLEGTYEQYF
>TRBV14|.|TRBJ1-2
CASSRDWSAYGYTF
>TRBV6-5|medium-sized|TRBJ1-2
CASSYSKVWTGRGYTF
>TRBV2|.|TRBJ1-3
CASSVDRLPSGNTIYF
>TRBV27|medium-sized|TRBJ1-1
CASSLFMGSTEAFF
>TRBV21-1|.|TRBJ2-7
CASSKEASGGARYEQYF
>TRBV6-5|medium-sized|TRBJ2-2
CASSYSRVNTGELFF
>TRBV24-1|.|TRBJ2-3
CATSDSTGGRTDTQYF
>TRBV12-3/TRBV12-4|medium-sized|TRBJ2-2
CASTGGGNTGELFF
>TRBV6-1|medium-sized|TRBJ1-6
CASSEANGDNSPLHF
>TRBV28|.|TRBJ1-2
CASSLYREEGYTF
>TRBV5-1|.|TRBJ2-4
CASSIGLAKNIQYF
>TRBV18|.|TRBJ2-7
CASSPPQGFEQYF
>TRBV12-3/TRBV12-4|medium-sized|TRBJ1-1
CASSRIGFGGTEAFF
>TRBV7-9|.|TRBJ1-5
CASSPSTGVRQPQHF
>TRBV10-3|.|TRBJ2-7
CAISAGTKGGYEQYF
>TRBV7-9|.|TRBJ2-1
CASSLVSGSKNEQFF
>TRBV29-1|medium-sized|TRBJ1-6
CSASGTDNSPLHF
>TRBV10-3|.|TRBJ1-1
CAISDLGGSAEAFF
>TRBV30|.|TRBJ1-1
CAWSVLHRGATEAFF
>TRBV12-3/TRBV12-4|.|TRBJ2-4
CASSRPGERAKNIQYF
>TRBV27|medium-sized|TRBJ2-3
CASTGQGASDTQYF